This T cell receptor beta chain stems from a study of blood T cell repertoires in COVID-19. In the study overall: COVID-19 samples collected from the United States, Italy and Spain covered acute and convalescent phases. T cells, B-cell-depleted T cells, or PBMCs supplied cDNA or gDNA.

Under the authors' procedure: The authors estimated nucleated cell counts from reference gene primer amplification. Measured with immunoSEQ multiplex PCR; TCRdb has only the in-frame clones, and not every one. The V and J calls and the clone size are those of that table, but D and trimming were determined from the DNA. The sample shows tens of thousands of clones, 85% to 90% of them seen only once. This clone came up a few times. The sequence came from a man aged 55 to 70 with active COVID-19. The specimen sequenced was peripheral blood.

The CDR3 sequence is CVAWSRGYTEAFF. The CDR3 region has the DNA TGTGTCGCCTGGTCAAGGGGGTACACTGAAGCTTTCTTT. The rearrangement uses TRBV28 and TRBJ1-1, with D tentatively TRBD1 (6 bases). Germline assignment: CDR1 MDHEN and CDR2 SYDVKM. This CDR3 spans 13 amino acids.